Below, 23 T cell receptor beta chains from the same sample are listed, as sequenced in a study of cytomegalovirus exposure and HLA in healthy donors. The PCR employed 60 Vbeta primers together with 13 Jbeta primers. The data were produced by immunoSEQ multiplex PCR, yet TCRdb's version contains in-frame clones alone and is incomplete. Found here are around 150,000 clones, about 79% of them singletons; the top ten hold approximately 1.8%. Material: PBMCs. The receptors come from a female donor in good health and CMV-seropositive.

The chain carries TRBV5-1 and TRBJ2-4; possibly TRBD1 for D (5 bases). This CDR3 has 14 amino acids. Trimming shortened V by 6 bases and J by 4 bases, and 14 bases separated the two germline ends. Per the germline V gene, CDR1 is SGHRS and CDR2 is YFSETQ. The CDR3 DNA follows: TGCGCCAGCAACGAAAATACAGGAAAAAACATTCAGTACTTC. As protein: CASNENTGKNIQYF.

This clone came up a few times. V is TRBV19 and J is TRBJ2-5; TRBD2 aligns across 9 bases. CDR3 length equals 14 residues. CDR1 is LNHDA, CDR2 SQIVND, per germline (reference sequence). V was clipped by 6 bases and J by 2 bases; unmatched bases: 4. In nucleotides, the CDR3 is TGTGCCAGTAGGACTAGCGGAAATCAAGAGACCCAGTACTTC. Encoded protein: CASRTSGNQETQYF.

This chain links TRBV19 with TRBJ2-1; TRBD2 aligns across 8 bases. J lost 3 bases, V lost 6 bases, and 4 bases had no gene match. The CDR3 covers 14 residues. The V gene's germline CDR1 is LNHDA and CDR2 SQIVND (reference sequence). Here the CDR3 DNA reads TGTGCCAGTAGGAACGGGGGGGACTACAATGAGCAGTTCTTC. Its translation: CASRNGGDYNEQFF.

The V call is TRBV7-6, the J call TRBJ1-2; 9 bases are a match to TRBD1. The germline gives CDR1 SGHVS, CDR2 FNYEAQ. V was clipped by 5 bases and J by 8 bases; unmatched bases: 9. The CDR3 consists of 14 residues. The CDR3 coding sequence is TGTGCCAGCAGCCGGTGGGACAGGGATAACGGCTACACCTTC. This translates into CASSRWDRDNGYTF.

The chain has TRBV7-3 and TRBJ2-7, with 7 bases that match TRBD2. The CDR3 extends over 17 amino acids. The germline V gene encodes CDR1 SGHTA and CDR2 FQGTGA. V gave up 1 base and J gave up 0 bases; unmatched junction bases: 9. CDR3 nucleotide sequence: TGTGCCAGCAGCTTAAGAGGGAGGGCCTCGAGCTCCTACGAGCAGTACTTC. Amino acids: CASSLRGRASSSYEQYF.

This chain uses TRBV18 with TRBJ1-2, with a weak D call TRBD1 (6 bases). V shed 8 bases and J shed 0 bases, with 13 bases lying between them. Germline V gene lookup returns CDR1 KGHSH and CDR2 LQKENI. The CDR3 consists of 14 residues. The CDR3 sequence is CASTDNRANYGYTF. The CDR3 DNA follows: TGTGCCAGCACCGACAACAGGGCTAACTATGGCTACACCTTC.

The gene calls are TRBV7-6 and TRBJ1-2; maybe TRBD1 (6 bases). Per the germline V gene, CDR1 is SGHVS and CDR2 is FNYEAQ. V lost 2 bases to trimming and J lost 7 bases, with 11 bases between them. The CDR3 extends over 13 amino acids. This CDR3 reads CASSLTQGSGYTF. The CDR3 nucleotides read TGTGCCAGCAGCTTAACACAGGGCAGTGGCTACACCTTC.

The rearrangement links TRBV27 to TRBJ1-2, with a possible D match to TRBD1 (6 bases). The V gene's germline CDR1 is MNHEY and CDR2 SMNVEV (reference sequence). The CDR3 totals 13 residues. V was cut by 4 bases and J by 8 bases, with 14 bases left in between. DNA of the CDR3: TGTGCCAGCAGTTGGGGGCCCAGGACAGGCTACACCTTC. Protein: CASSWGPRTGYTF.

The chain couples TRBV6-5 to TRBJ2-7; 10 nucleotides align to TRBD1. Per the germline V gene, CDR1 is MNHEY and CDR2 is SVGAGI. The CDR3 is made up of 13 amino acids. V was pared by 4 bases and J by 3 bases, with 0 bases of the junction left unmatched. The CDR3, as DNA: TGTGCCAGCAGTTGGACAGGGGGCTACGAGCAGTACTTC. It is translated as CASSWTGGYEQYF.

This rearrangement joins TRBV6-1 to TRBJ1-1; maybe TRBD1 (5 bases). Trimming stripped 8 bases from V and 0 bases from J, with 13 bases between. CDR1 MNHNS and CDR2 SASEGT come from the germline V gene. This CDR3 contains 14 residues. The DNA of the CDR3 is TGTGCCAGCCAAGCGCGGGGGATGAACACTGAAGCTTTCTTT. As protein: CASQARGMNTEAFF.

The rearrangement uses TRBV5-4 and TRBJ2-7; a weak D match, TRBD1 (5 bases). From germline, CDR1 is SGHNT and CDR2 YYREEE (reference sequence). V lost 0 bases, J lost 2 bases, and 12 bases lay in between. This CDR3 contains 15 residues. CDR3: CASSLGQGSPYEQYF. CDR3 nucleotide sequence: TGTGCCAGCAGCTTGGGGCAGGGTTCCCCCTACGAGCAGTACTTC. Full variable domain (remainder filled in from reference TRBV5-4 and TRBJ2-7): ETGVTQSPTHLIKTRGQQVTLRCSSQSGHNTVSWYQQALGQGPQFIFQYYREEENGRGNFPPRFSGLQFPNYSSELNVNALELDDSALYLCASSLGQGSPYEQYFGPGTRLTVT.

The chain recombines TRBV10-1 with TRBJ1-5; weak D call: TRBD1 (6 bases). The CDR3 extends over 16 amino acids. V was trimmed by 3 bases and J by 4 bases, leaving 16 bases between them. CDR1 is WNHNN, CDR2 SYGVQD, per germline (reference sequence). CDR3 nucleotide sequence: TGCGCCAGCAGTGAAGCCCGCCAGGGGCAGAATCAGCCCCAGCATTTT. Translated, it gives CASSEARQGQNQPQHF.

This chain connects TRBV5-1 to TRBJ1-1, with D maybe TRBD1 (5 bases). The CDR3 is made up of 16 amino acids. Per the germline V gene, CDR1 is SGHRS and CDR2 is YFSETQ. V dropped 4 bases and J dropped 1 base, with 17 bases sitting between them. CDR3 sequence reads: CASSRSPAGKNTEAFF. The CDR3, as DNA: TGCGCCAGCAGCCGCTCCCCGGCAGGGAAGAACACTGAAGCTTTCTTT.

The genes are TRBV6-6 and TRBJ1-1; D uncertain. Germline values: CDR1 MNHNY, CDR2 SVGAGI (reference sequence). This CDR3 contains 13 residues. The V end lost 8 bases, the J end lost 1 base, and 11 bases lay between the germline ends. The CDR3 DNA sequence: TGTGCCAGCGGAATCAGGTCGAACACTGAAGCTTTCTTT. It translates to CASGIRSNTEAFF.

V usage is TRBV10-1 and J usage is TRBJ1-2, with 8 nucleotides matching TRBD1. The length of the CDR3 is 17 residues. The germline V gene encodes CDR1 WNHNN and CDR2 SYGVQD (reference sequence). J gave up 0 bases and V 5 bases, and 11 bases lay outside the gene matches. CDR3 DNA: TGCGCCAGCAGTAGTCCCGGGACAGGAGCTACTAACTATGGCTACACCTTC. It yields the protein CASSSPGTGATNYGYTF.

The chain has TRBV5-4 and TRBJ2-6, with 7 bases fitting TRBD1. Per germline, CDR1 SGHNT and CDR2 YYREEE (reference sequence). The trim removed 4 bases at V and 2 bases at J, leaving 3 bases unmatched. This CDR3 region has 15 residues. CDR3 region: CASSTGAPGANVLTF. DNA for the CDR3: TGTGCCAGCAGCACAGGGGCCCCTGGGGCCAACGTCCTGACTTTC.

This clone was detected once. This rearrangement joins TRBV6-5 to TRBJ2-5; TRBD2 aligns across 14 bases. The CDR3 length is 16 residues. V was clipped by 0 bases and J by 11 bases; unmatched bases: 8. Germline CDR1 reads MNHEY; CDR2 reads SVGAGI. In nucleotides, the CDR3 is TGTGCCAGCAGTTACTCGACTAGCGGGGGGGCGGGGGAGCAGTACTTC. This encodes CASSYSTSGGAGEQYF.

The chain employs TRBV6-5 and TRBJ2-5; D ambiguous. Germline V lookup: CDR1 MNHEY, CDR2 SVGAGI. CDR3 length: 14 amino acids. V gave up 5 bases and J gave up 1 base, with 11 bases separating them. The CDR3 is CASSPGAIQETQYF. The CDR3 coding sequence is TGTGCCAGCAGTCCCGGAGCCATCCAAGAGACCCAGTACTTC.

This clone is a singleton in its sample. This chain links TRBV7-2 with TRBJ1-2; weak D call: TRBD1 (6 bases). Trimming left V 5 bases short and J 3 bases short, with 13 bases between. The CDR3 contains 14 residues. Germline values: CDR1 SGHTA, CDR2 FQGNSA. In nucleotides, the CDR3 is TGTGCCAGCAGCCACTACAGGGATGACTATGGCTACACCTTC. Its translation: CASSHYRDDYGYTF.

V usage is TRBV2 and J usage is TRBJ2-1; 10 bases map to TRBD2. Unmatched junction bases numbered 3, after V lost 4 bases and J lost 9 bases. Germline lookup yields CDR1 SNHLY and CDR2 FYNNEI. This CDR3 is 13 amino acids long. This CDR3 reads CASSGTSGSEQFF. The CDR3 region has the DNA TGTGCCAGCAGTGGGACTAGCGGCAGTGAGCAGTTCTTC.

The chain uses TRBV4-1 and TRBJ2-3; no clear D. Trimming pared 0 bases from V and 4 bases from J, leaving 17 bases between. The germline V gene encodes CDR1 MGHRA and CDR2 YSYEKL. The CDR3 covers 17 residues. Written as DNA, the CDR3 is TGCGCCAGCAGCCAAGATGTCCTCGGCGGTGGTGCAGATACGCAGTATTTT. Translation gives CASSQDVLGGGADTQYF.

This clone was counted between two and nine times. The V gene is TRBV5-3, the J gene TRBJ2-3; D remains ambiguous. TRBV5-3 falls under the ORF class, with uncertain function. V lost 1 base and J 2 bases, leaving 14 bases between the germline ends. The CDR3 loop spans 16 amino acids. CDR3 residues: CARSLCPSQITDTQYF. CDR3 bases: TGTGCCAGAAGCTTGTGTCCTAGTCAAATCACAGATACGCAGTATTTT.

The chain combines TRBV12-2 with TRBJ2-1; the table assigns TRBD2, which was not confirmed against the DNA. TRBV12-2 is marked as a pseudogene. The CDR3 is 13 amino acids. CDR3 loop: CASRLDQHGGQFF. CDR3 DNA: TGTGCAAGTCGCTTGGACCAGCACGGGGGGCAGTTCTTC.